This T cell receptor (beta chain) is drawn from a study of tissue T cells after allogeneic stem cell transplantation. TCRbeta CDR3 was sequenced at survey depth with template counts. Produced via immunoSEQ multiplex PCR; TCRdb's table is partial and in-frame only. The sample holds under 30,000 clones, around 67% seen once. In the case of this clone: Antigen: not known.

The germline V gene encodes CDR1 SGHDT and CDR2 YYEEEE. This CDR3 contains 15 residues. V was pared by 0 bases and J by 5 bases, with 14 bases between. Findings of the study overall: Which tissue TCRs were alloreactive or antigen-specific was not determined. Some clones might be persisting host cells.

The sequence was collected from a female donor at least 60 years old with lung cancer. The sequenced sample was tissue from the ileum, obtained at autopsy. The gene calls are TRBV5-6 and TRBJ2-5, with D maybe TRBD2 (6 bases). Written as DNA, the CDR3 is TGTGCCAGCAGCTTGGCCGGGAGACCTCACGAGACCCAGTACTTC. Encoded protein: CASSLAGRPHETQYF.